This note documents a single T cell receptor beta chain sequence. The data are from a study of response to subunit inactivated influenza vaccine. MiXCR, applied by TCRdb to the RT-PCR reads, yields one record per CDR3 protein. This sample has some 800,000 distinct CDR3 sequences; 21% occur once, and the top ten carry roughly 10%. The V end was cut by 3 bases, the J end by 6 bases, with 9 bases between. Germline CDR1 SGHTA, CDR2 FQGNSA. CDR3 length: 14 amino acids. The gene calls are TRBV7-2 and TRBJ1-6; D remains ambiguous. The clonotype comes from a man aged 45 to 65 who received an inactivated influenza vaccine. The material was PBMCs from blood, obtained more than 4 days after vaccination. CDR3: CASSLGSRNSPLHF. CDR3 sequence (DNA): TGTGCCAGCAGCTTGGGGTCTCGTAATTCACCCCTCCACTTT.